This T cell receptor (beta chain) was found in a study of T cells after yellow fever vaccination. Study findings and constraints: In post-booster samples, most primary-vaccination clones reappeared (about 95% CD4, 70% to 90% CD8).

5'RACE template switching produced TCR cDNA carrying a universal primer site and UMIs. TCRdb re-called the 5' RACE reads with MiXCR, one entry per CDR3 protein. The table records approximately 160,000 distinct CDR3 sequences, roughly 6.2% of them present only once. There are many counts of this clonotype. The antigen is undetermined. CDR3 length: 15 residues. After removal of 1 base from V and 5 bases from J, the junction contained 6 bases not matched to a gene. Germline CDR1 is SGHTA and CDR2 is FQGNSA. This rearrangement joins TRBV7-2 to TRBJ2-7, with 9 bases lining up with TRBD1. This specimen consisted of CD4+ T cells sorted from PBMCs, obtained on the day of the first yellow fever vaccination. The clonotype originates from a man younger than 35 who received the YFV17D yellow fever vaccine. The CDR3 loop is CASSLVGDRADEQYF. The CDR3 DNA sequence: TGTGCCAGCAGCTTAGTTGGGGACAGGGCAGACGAGCAGTACTTC.